The 17 T cell receptor beta chains in this list originate from one sample, sequenced in a study of blood T cells in healthy people across ages. The use of a sample-barcoded 5' primer and a J-beta primer mix characterized a second PCR of roughly 6 to 11 cycles. Each CDR3 protein is one row after TCRdb ran MiXCR on the 5' RACE reads. Of some 1.5 million distinct CDR3 sequences listed, 42% are singletons. Input material: blood. All receptors derive from a woman younger than 35 in good health.

The sample holds a few counts of this clonotype. This chain uses TRBV3-1 with TRBJ1-2; D may be TRBD1 (5 bases). This CDR3 has 14 residues. Germline V lookup: CDR1 LGHDT, CDR2 YNNKEL (reference sequence). V shed 3 bases and J shed 8 bases, with 16 bases lying between them. This CDR3 reads CASSQSGPGFGYTF. The CDR3 region has the DNA TGTGCCAGCAGCCAGTCGGGACCGGGGTTCGGCTACACCTTC.

With respect to this clonotype: One end of the junction is discordant with germline, which a read error may explain. The rearrangement links TRBV19 to TRBJ2-6; D assignment may be TRBD1 or TRBD2 (5 bases each). Germline V gene lookup returns CDR1 LNHDA and CDR2 SQIVND (reference sequence). This CDR3 has 17 residues. The CDR3 nucleotides are TGTGCCAGTAGCTCCGGGACGCCGAGCTCTGGAGCCAACGTCCTGACTTTC. This codes for CASSSGTPSSGANVLTF.

V is TRBV4-2 and J is TRBJ2-7; D may be TRBD1 (5 bases). This CDR3 comprises 17 residues. Germline V gives CDR1 LGHNA, CDR2 YNFKEQ. V was shortened by 4 bases and J by 0 bases, with 19 bases between the two germline ends. DNA for the CDR3: TGTGCCAGCAGCCCAGGAAGGGGCGTGATGAGCTCCTACGAGCAGTACTTC. It encodes CASSPGRGVMSSYEQYF.

Comments on this clonotype: At one boundary the junction diverges from the germline segment, which might be a read error. The rearrangement joins TRBV25-1 to TRBJ1-1, with D possibly being TRBD1 (6 bases). The germline V gene encodes CDR1 MGHDK and CDR2 SYGVNS. The CDR3 extends over 14 amino acids. CDR3 coding DNA: TGTGCCAGCAGTGAATTTCGGGGGGACACTGCAGCTTTCTTT. Residues: CASSEFRGDTAAFF.

This clonotype came up many times. This chain links TRBV10-3 with TRBJ2-5; weak D call: TRBD2 (6 bases). Trimming removed 4 bases at V and 3 bases at J, with 15 bases between. The V gene's germline CDR1 is ENHRY and CDR2 SYGVKD. The CDR3 is made up of 15 amino acids. The CDR3 sequence is CAISGRGGNEETQYF. For the CDR3, the DNA is TGTGCCATCAGTGGTCGTGGGGGGAACGAAGAGACCCAGTACTTC.

J is TRBJ2-1 and V is TRBV3-1; 13 bases align to TRBD2. With the DNA end fitting TRBJ2-7 better, the J assignment may be wrong. The CDR3 has 17 amino acids. From germline, CDR1 is LGHDT and CDR2 YNNKEL (reference sequence). CDR3 protein: CASSPMPGLAGYNEQYF. In DNA form, the CDR3 reads TGTGCCAGCAGCCCGATGCCGGGACTAGCGGGATACAATGAGCAGTACTTC.

In this sample, this clonotype turned up many times. This rearrangement joins TRBV12-3 or TRBV12-4 to TRBJ2-5; D unresolved. Trimming took 8 bases from V and 5 from J, leaving 18 bases between them. The CDR3 spans 14 residues. Here the CDR3 DNA reads TGTGCCAGCGGCTTCATGGGGTTTGGGGAGACCCAGTACTTC. Residues: CASGFMGFGETQYF.

This chain joins TRBV20-1 and TRBJ1-4; D ambiguous. The V gene's germline CDR1 is DFQATT and CDR2 SNEGSKA (reference sequence). Between the trimmed V and J ends, which lost 2 bases and 7 bases, there was a span of 14 bases. The CDR3 consists of 14 residues. CDR3 nucleotides: TGCAGTGCTAGAAAGGGTCTTGGATTTGAAAAACTGTTTTTT. Its translation is CSARKGLGFEKLFF.

This clonotype was counted a few times. The genes are TRBV6-5 and TRBJ1-4; 8 bases line up with TRBD1. The germline V gene encodes CDR1 MNHEY and CDR2 SVGAGI. The CDR3 sequence is 13 residues long. Trimming removed 2 bases from V and 11 bases from J; junction bases left unmatched: 4. In DNA form, the CDR3 reads TGTGCCAGCAGTTACGGACAGGGTAGTAAACTGTTTTTT. This translates into CASSYGQGSKLFF.

The chain couples TRBV29-1 to TRBJ1-4, with TRBD1 matching over 7 bases. The CDR3 is 13 amino acids. The V and J ends lost 5 bases and 5 bases, in that order; junction bases with no gene match: 5. Germline lookup yields CDR1 SQVTM and CDR2 ANQGSEA. The CDR3 DNA follows: TGCAGCGTTCTGACAGGGTTCAATGAAAAACTGTTTTTT. Translation gives CSVLTGFNEKLFF.

This clonotype appeared a few times. The chain employs TRBV3-1 and TRBJ2-7; 11 bases map to TRBD2. V lost 3 bases, J lost 5 bases, and 12 bases stayed unmatched. The CDR3 is 17 residues long. Germline values: CDR1 LGHDT, CDR2 YNNKEL (reference sequence). This chain's CDR3 is CASSHIGQLAGDHEQYF. CDR3 DNA sequence: TGTGCCAGCAGCCATATAGGCCAACTAGCGGGAGACCACGAGCAGTACTTC.

This clonotype was recorded at least ten times. The chain carries TRBV29-1 and TRBJ2-3; 11 nucleotides line up with TRBD2. The junction had 7 bases not matched to a gene; V was cut back by 8 bases and J by 3 bases. This CDR3 is 14 amino acids long. The germline gives CDR1 SQVTM, CDR2 ANQGSEA. The CDR3 loop reads CSTTSSGGTDTQYF. Written as DNA, the CDR3 is TGCAGCACTACCTCTAGCGGGGGGACAGATACGCAGTATTTT.

The DNA of the CDR3 is TGTGCCAGCAGCCCCCCGGCTAGCGGGCTCAACCCAGATACGCAGTATTTT. This gives the protein CASSPPASGLNPDTQYF. The chain joins TRBV9 to TRBJ2-3; 8 nucleotides agree with TRBD2. In germline, CDR1 is SGDLS, CDR2 YYNGEE. The trim removed 4 bases at V and 4 bases at J, leaving 14 bases unmatched. CDR3 length equals 17 residues.

DNA of the CDR3: TGCAGTGCCAAAAGAACAGGGATATGGGGAGATACGCAGTATTTT. Amino acids: CSAKRTGIWGDTQYF. The V call is TRBV20-1, the J call TRBJ2-3; weak D call: TRBD1 (6 bases). The germline V gene encodes CDR1 DFQATT and CDR2 SNEGSKA (reference sequence). The V end was cut by 6 bases, the J end by 5 bases, with 21 bases between. The CDR3 is 15 residues long.

This chain links TRBV9 with TRBJ1-2; D not certain. The CDR3 is made up of 13 amino acids. The germline CDR1 and CDR2 sequences are SGDLS and YYNGEE. The germline V and J ends were trimmed by 4 bases and 6 bases, with 13 bases remaining between them. The CDR3 region has the DNA TGTGCCAGCAGCCCGTGGACGGTAGATGGCTACACCTTC. Its protein product is CASSPWTVDGYTF.

The chain is built from TRBV4-3 and TRBJ1-1; unclear D gene. The CDR3 has 15 residues. V lost 3 bases, J lost 5 bases, and 16 bases lay in between. The V gene's germline CDR1 is LGHNA and CDR2 YSLEER. The CDR3 DNA reads TGCGCCAGCAGCCAGACGTTTTATAGTCGGACTGAAGCTTTCTTT. Translating it yields CASSQTFYSRTEAFF.

The CDR3 DNA sequence: TGCAGCGTTGACCGGTCTAGCGGGTACAATGAGCAGTTCTTC. Its protein is CSVDRSSGYNEQFF. J is TRBJ2-1 and V is TRBV29-1, with TRBD2 matching over 8 bases. Losses at the gene ends were 3 bases for V and 4 bases for J; bases not matched to a gene: 5. Per germline, CDR1 SQVTM and CDR2 ANQGSEA. This CDR3 region has 14 residues.